A single T cell receptor beta chain is shown here with its context. TCRdb's table, derived via immunoSEQ multiplex PCR, lists solely in-frame clones and lacks some. The sample consists of 95,000 to 150,000 clones, 86% of them appearing once. This CDR3 is 13 amino acids long. Germline CDR1 reads SGHVS; CDR2 reads FQNEAQ. V lost 8 bases, J lost 5 bases, and 9 bases stayed unmatched. These data originate in a study of PD-L1 blockade in urothelial cancer. Overall study: Reported median T cell count for blood samples was 130,000 to 150,000.

The time point was: peripheral blood 6 weeks after treatment start. Patients each gave 1 to 8 samples, pretreatment and on-treatment. The TCR comes from a man between 45 and 60 years old with urothelial cancer. The rearrangement uses TRBV7-8 and TRBJ2-7; 7 bases fit TRBD1. Sample: PBMCs, taken around atezolizumab (anti-PD-L1) treatment. The DNA for the CDR3 is TGTGCCAGCCGCAACAGGGGCGGGCACGAGCAGTACTTC. Translating gives CASRNRGGHEQYF.